The 15 T cell receptor beta chains reported below all come from one sample, sequenced in a study of molecular identifiers for immune sequencing clone quantification. TCRdb fed the PCR reads into MiXCR, producing one record per CDR3 protein. The repertoire includes roughly 100,000 distinct CDR3 sequences, around 37% of them detected once, and roughly 9.7% sits in the top ten. The sequenced material came from naive CD8+ T cells from blood, with Jurkat cell RNA spiked in. The subset is: FACS-sorted CD8+CD4-CCR7+CD45RA+ naive T cells. These receptors were collected from a human donor in good health. Some libraries in this study had Jurkat cell RNA spiked in.

The V gene is TRBV5-6, the J gene TRBJ2-3; no clear D gene. The CDR3 runs 13 residues. Trimming pared 2 bases from V and 1 base from J, leaving 5 bases between. Germline CDR1 and CDR2: SGHDT and YYEEEE. CDR3 nucleotide sequence: TGTGCCAGCAGCTTAGGGTGCACAGATACGCAGTATTTT. This encodes CASSLGCTDTQYF.

This clonotype showed up many times. The CDR3 loop reads CSARDPISTEMISNQPQHF. As DNA, the CDR3 is TGCAGTGCTAGAGATCCAATTTCGACAGAGATGATAAGCAATCAGCCCCAGCATTTT. The V gene is TRBV20-1, the J gene TRBJ1-5; tentatively, D is TRBD1 (5 bases). The CDR3 extends over 19 amino acids. Trimming left V 0 bases short and J 1 base short, with 22 bases between. CDR1 is DFQATT and CDR2 is SNEGSKA in the germline V gene (reference sequence).

This clonotype was seen at least ten times. This sequence joins TRBV6-6 and TRBJ1-5; 7 bases match TRBD1. The CDR3 loop spans 15 amino acids. J gave up 4 bases and V 5 bases, and 8 bases lay outside the gene matches. Germline CDR1 MNHNY, CDR2 SVGAGI (reference sequence). For the CDR3, the DNA is TGTGCCAGCAGTGGCTCACAGGGGTTTAATCAGCCCCAGCATTTT. It codes for CASSGSQGFNQPQHF.

Comment on this clonotype: Since no conserved phenylalanine or tryptophan closes the CDR3, a read error is the likely cause. J is TRBJ1-5 and V is TRBV12-3 or TRBV12-4; possible D gene TRBD1, 6 bases. The CDR3 contains 15 residues. Trimming shortened V by 5 bases and J by 4 bases, and 15 bases separated the two germline ends. As DNA, the CDR3 is TGTGCCAGCAGTCCCCGGGGGGGCTCAAATCAGCCCCAGCATATT. This translates into CASSPRGGSNQPQHI.

This chain connects TRBV15 to TRBJ2-7, with 12 nucleotides matching TRBD2. The J segment lost 2 bases and the V segment lost 0 bases, leaving 8 bases of the junction unmatched. Per germline, CDR1 LNHNV and CDR2 YYDKDF (reference sequence). The CDR3 sequence is 18 residues long. CDR3 DNA sequence: TGTGCCACCAGCAGAGATCTAGCGGGAGGGCCGGATCCCTACGAGCAGTACTTC. Its translation is CATSRDLAGGPDPYEQYF.

This chain links TRBV9 with TRBJ2-2, with 8 bases lining up with TRBD2. Trimming removed 4 bases from V and 7 bases from J; junction bases left unmatched: 9. Per the germline V gene, CDR1 is SGDLS and CDR2 is YYNGEE. This CDR3 comprises 15 residues. In DNA, the CDR3 is TGTGCCAGCAGCTCTGGGACTAGTCGGGTCGGGGAGCTGTTTTTT. Translated: CASSSGTSRVGELFF. The variable domain in full, completed from reference TRBV9 and TRBJ2-2, reads DSGVTQTPKHLITATGQRVTLRCSPRSGDLSVYWYQQSLDQGLQFLIQYYNGEERAKGNILERFSAQQFPDLHSELNLSSLELGDSALYFCASSSGTSRVGELFFGEGSRLTVL.

This chain joins TRBV4-2 and TRBJ2-7; unclear D gene. V gave up 1 base and J gave up 2 bases, with 9 bases separating them. Germline V CDR1 and CDR2: LGHNA, YNFKEQ. The CDR3 is 14 amino acids. CDR3 loop: CASSQAVLTYEQYF. The CDR3 region has the DNA TGTGCCAGCAGCCAAGCAGTTCTCACCTACGAGCAGTACTTC.

This clonotype was detected a few times. V is TRBV7-8 and J is TRBJ2-1; D might be TRBD2 (5 bases). The germline V and J ends were trimmed by 0 bases and 0 bases, with 6 bases remaining between them. Per germline, CDR1 SGHVS and CDR2 FQNEAQ. This CDR3 spans 15 amino acids. The CDR3 nucleotides are TGTGCCAGCAGCTTAGCGGGGAGCTCCTACAATGAGCAGTTCTTC. Translation: CASSLAGSSYNEQFF.

This clonotype was seen repeatedly, ten times or more. This rearrangement joins TRBV29-1 to TRBJ2-3; D gene ambiguous. The CDR3 totals 13 residues. Germline V lookup: CDR1 SQVTM, CDR2 ANQGSEA. V lost 1 base to trimming and J lost 2 bases, with 7 bases between them. The CDR3 DNA is TGCAGCGTTGAAGGAGGTCTCACAGATACGCAGTATTTT. As protein: CSVEGGLTDTQYF.

This clonotype came up a few times. This sequence joins TRBV27 and TRBJ2-7; D uncertain. The V gene's germline CDR1 is MNHEY and CDR2 SMNVEV (reference sequence). This CDR3 comprises 13 residues. The V gene lost 6 bases and the J gene lost 3 bases, with 12 bases spanning the gap. This CDR3 is CASSPGPDYEQYF. The CDR3 DNA reads as TGTGCCAGCAGCCCCGGGCCCGACTACGAGCAGTACTTC.

The CDR3: CSVQDNYGYTF. In nucleotides, the CDR3 is TGCAGCGTTCAGGATAACTATGGCTACACCTTC. The chain links TRBV29-1 to TRBJ1-2; no clear D. Trimming removed 5 bases from V and 1 base from J, with 5 bases in between. The CDR3 loop spans 11 amino acids. Germline V lookup: CDR1 SQVTM, CDR2 ANQGSEA.

This clonotype was seen ten or more times. The chain uses TRBV7-9 and TRBJ2-2; 12 nucleotides match TRBD1. The V and J ends lost 5 bases and 6 bases, in that order; junction bases with no gene match: 4. CDR3 size: 15 residues. Per the germline V gene, CDR1 is SEHNR and CDR2 is FQNEAQ (reference sequence). The chain's CDR3 is CASSEGQGASGELFF. The CDR3 bases are TGTGCCAGCAGCGAGGGACAGGGGGCCTCCGGGGAGCTGTTTTTT.

The genes are TRBV28 and TRBJ2-2; D gene unclear. This CDR3 is built from 13 residues. Per the germline V gene, CDR1 is MDHEN and CDR2 is SYDVKM. V gave up 4 bases and J gave up 6 bases, with 9 bases separating them. The CDR3 here is CASSYFLAGELFF. For the CDR3, the DNA is TGTGCCAGCAGTTATTTTTTAGCCGGGGAGCTGTTTTTT.

Details on this clonotype: This CDR3 fails to terminate in the conserved phenylalanine or tryptophan, so it likely reflects a read error. This chain links TRBV7-9 with TRBJ2-4; 8 positions agree with TRBD1. The germline V gene has CDR1 SEHNR and CDR2 FQNEAQ (reference sequence). The CDR3 is made up of 16 amino acids. The trim removed 2 bases at V and 3 bases at J, leaving 6 bases unmatched. The CDR3 bases are TGTGCCAGCAGCTTACCCGAACAGGGGGGCAAAAACATTCAGTACATC. It translates to CASSLPEQGGKNIQYI.

V gene TRBV19 combines with J gene TRBJ2-4, with TRBD2 matching 10 bases. Trimming at V came to 1 base and at J to 4 bases, leaving 1 base not matched to a gene. Germline CDR1 LNHDA, CDR2 SQIVND (reference sequence). The CDR3 covers 15 residues. CDR3 in DNA: TGTGCCAGTAGTATAGGGACTAGCGGAAAAAACATTCAGTACTTC. Its protein product is CASSIGTSGKNIQYF.